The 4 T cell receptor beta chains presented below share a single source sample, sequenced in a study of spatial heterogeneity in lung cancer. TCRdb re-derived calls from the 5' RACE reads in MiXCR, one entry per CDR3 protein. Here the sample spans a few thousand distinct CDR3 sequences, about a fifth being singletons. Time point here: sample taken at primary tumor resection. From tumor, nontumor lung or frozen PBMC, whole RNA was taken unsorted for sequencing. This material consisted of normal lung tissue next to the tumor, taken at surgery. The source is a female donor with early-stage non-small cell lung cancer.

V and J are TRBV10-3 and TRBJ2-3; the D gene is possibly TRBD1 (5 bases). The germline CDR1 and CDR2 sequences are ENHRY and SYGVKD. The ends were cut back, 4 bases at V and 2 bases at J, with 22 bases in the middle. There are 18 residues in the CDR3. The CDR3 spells CAISGSSYRTSNTDTQYF. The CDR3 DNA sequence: TGTGCCATCAGTGGCTCAAGCTACAGGACCTCAAACACAGATACGCAGTATTTT.

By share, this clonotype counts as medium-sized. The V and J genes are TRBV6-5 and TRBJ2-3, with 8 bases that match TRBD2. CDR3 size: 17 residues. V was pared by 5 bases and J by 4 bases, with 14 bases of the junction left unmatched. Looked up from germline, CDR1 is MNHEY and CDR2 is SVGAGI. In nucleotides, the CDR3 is TGTGCCAGCAGTCGGGCCCTCGCGGGGGGCGCGGCAGATACGCAGTATTTT. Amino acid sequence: CASSRALAGGAADTQYF.

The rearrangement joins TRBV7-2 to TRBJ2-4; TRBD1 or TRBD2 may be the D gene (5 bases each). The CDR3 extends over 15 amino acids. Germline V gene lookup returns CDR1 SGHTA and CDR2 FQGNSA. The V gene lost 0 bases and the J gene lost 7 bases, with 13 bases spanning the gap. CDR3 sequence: CASSLAGVPRNIQYF. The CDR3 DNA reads TGTGCCAGCAGCTTAGCGGGGGTTCCCCGGAACATTCAGTACTTC.

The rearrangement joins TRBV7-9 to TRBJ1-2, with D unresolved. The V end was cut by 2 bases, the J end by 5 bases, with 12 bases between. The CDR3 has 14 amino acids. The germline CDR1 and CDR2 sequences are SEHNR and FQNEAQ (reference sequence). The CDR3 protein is CASSLIPRDYGYTF. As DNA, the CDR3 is TGTGCCAGCAGCTTAATCCCCCGGGATTATGGCTACACCTTC.